The 12 T cell receptor beta chains in this list originate from one sample, sequenced in a study of shared clonotypes between healthy human individuals. The data were produced by immunoSEQ multiplex PCR, yet TCRdb's version contains in-frame clones alone and is incomplete. The sample shows around 720,000 clones, about 80% of them seen only once. The sequenced material came from memory CD4+ T cells sorted from blood. As to subset: CD45RA-negative fraction. These TCRs come from a woman aged 25 to 45 in good health.

The chain couples TRBV2 to TRBJ1-5; D is unresolved. V shed 2 bases and J shed 6 bases, with 5 bases lying between them. Germline loops: CDR1 SNHLY, CDR2 FYNNEI. The CDR3 extends over 12 amino acids. The CDR3 region has the DNA TGTGCCAGCAGTGAAAGAGTTCAGCCCCAGCATTTT. It specifies CASSERVQPQHF.

This chain uses TRBV13 with TRBJ2-7; D remains ambiguous. Between the trimmed V and J ends, which lost 0 bases and 0 bases, there was a span of 12 bases. The CDR3 has 16 amino acids. Germline V gene data show CDR1 as PRHDT and CDR2 as FYEKMQ (reference sequence). CDR3 sequence: CASSLGAGRSSYEQYF. DNA of the CDR3: TGTGCCAGCAGCTTAGGTGCAGGACGGAGCTCCTACGAGCAGTACTTC. The full variable domain, its missing parts supplied by reference TRBV13 and TRBJ2-7, is AAGVIQSPRHLIKEKRETATLKCYPIPRHDTVYWYQQGPGQDPQFLISFYEKMQSDKGSIPDRFSAQQFSDYHSELNMSSLELGDSALYFCASSLGAGRSSYEQYFGPGTRLTVT.

The V call is TRBV9, the J call TRBJ2-2; 10 positions match TRBD2. Trimming cost V 4 bases and J 4 bases; bases outside gene matches: 7. The CDR3 sequence is 16 residues long. Germline lookup yields CDR1 SGDLS and CDR2 YYNGEE. CDR3 bases: TGTGCCAGCAGCCCCCGGACTAGCGGACTCACCGGGGAGCTGTTTTTT. It yields the protein CASSPRTSGLTGELFF. Complete variable domain (other parts from reference TRBV9 and TRBJ2-2): DSGVTQTPKHLITATGQRVTLRCSPRSGDLSVYWYQQSLDQGLQFLIQYYNGEERAKGNILERFSAQQFPDLHSELNLSSLELGDSALYFCASSPRTSGLTGELFFGEGSRLTVL.

This rearrangement joins TRBV27 to TRBJ1-5; D is possibly TRBD1 (5 bases). The V gene lost 6 bases and the J gene lost 4 bases, with 16 bases spanning the gap. Per the germline V gene, CDR1 is MNHEY and CDR2 is SMNVEV (reference sequence). The CDR3 extends over 15 amino acids. CDR3 sequence: CASRKEQAGNQPQHF. The CDR3 coding sequence is TGTGCCAGCAGAAAGGAACAGGCTGGGAATCAGCCCCAGCATTTT.

This clone has just a few counts. The chain joins TRBV19 to TRBJ2-7; TRBD1 agrees at 10 bases. Losses at the gene ends were 9 bases for V and 7 bases for J; bases not matched to a gene: 9. This CDR3 has 13 amino acids. The germline V gene encodes CDR1 LNHDA and CDR2 SQIVND (reference sequence). CDR3 sequence (DNA): TGTGCCAGCGGGACAGGGGATATCGAAGAGCAGTACTTC. This codes for CASGTGDIEEQYF.

This clone was recorded only once. V is TRBV6-6 and J is TRBJ1-1; 9 nucleotides align to TRBD1. From germline, CDR1 is MNHNY and CDR2 SVGAGI (reference sequence). With 2 bases clipped from V and 1 base from J, the junction kept 2 bases outside the gene matches. There are 15 residues in the CDR3. In nucleotides, the CDR3 is TGTGCCAGCAGTTACCCGGGACAGGGGAACACTGAAGCTTTCTTT. Its protein product is CASSYPGQGNTEAFF.

This clone was seen more than once but under ten times. CDR3 coding DNA: TGCGCCAGCAGTTCGGGGACTAGCGGGAGGACAGATACGCAGTATTTT. Its protein product is CASSSGTSGRTDTQYF. The chain carries TRBV5-1 and TRBJ2-3; 15 bases align to TRBD2. The CDR3 spans 16 residues. CDR1 is SGHRS and CDR2 is YFSETQ in the germline V gene. The V and J ends lost 5 bases and 3 bases, in that order; junction bases with no gene match: 4.

The chain recombines TRBV28 with TRBJ2-6; D assignment may be TRBD1 or TRBD2 (5 bases each). The germline V gene has CDR1 MDHEN and CDR2 SYDVKM. The V end was cut by 5 bases, the J end by 0 bases, with 17 bases between. The CDR3 sequence is 18 residues long. The CDR3 DNA sequence: TGTGCCAGCAGTCTCTGGGGACCAGGACTCTCTGGGGCCAACGTCCTGACTTTC. It encodes CASSLWGPGLSGANVLTF.

V usage is TRBV6-5 and J usage is TRBJ2-7, with no clear D. This CDR3 is built from 13 residues. V was cut by 0 bases and J by 6 bases, with 9 bases left in between. Germline lookup yields CDR1 MNHEY and CDR2 SVGAGI. The CDR3 DNA sequence: TGTGCCAGCAGTTACTCGGGTACGGTCGAGCAGTACTTC. Protein: CASSYSGTVEQYF.

This clone was observed a handful of times. The chain joins TRBV6-1 to TRBJ2-3, with 8 bases matching TRBD1. The CDR3 sequence is 16 residues long. J was trimmed by 1 base and V by 4 bases; bases with no gene match: 7. The germline V gene encodes CDR1 MNHNS and CDR2 SASEGT. CDR3 amino acids: CASSAVPGQGTDTQYF. As DNA, the CDR3 is TGTGCCAGCAGTGCTGTACCGGGACAGGGCACAGATACGCAGTATTTT.

V gene TRBV10-3 combines with J gene TRBJ2-7; TRBD1 is a possible D gene (5 bases). Germline CDR1 and CDR2: ENHRY and SYGVKD. This CDR3 is built from 14 residues. The V end lost 4 bases, the J end lost 3 bases, and 13 bases lay between the germline ends. This CDR3 reads CAISVVRGYYEQYF. CDR3 sequence (DNA): TGTGCCATCAGTGTCGTAAGGGGCTACTACGAGCAGTACTTC.

This sequence joins TRBV10-3 and TRBJ2-1, with D maybe TRBD1 (6 bases). Germline V gene data show CDR1 as ENHRY and CDR2 as SYGVKD. The germline V and J ends were trimmed by 7 bases and 4 bases, with 11 bases remaining between them. The CDR3 is 13 residues long. The CDR3 sequence is CAITDSQYNEQFF. CDR3 sequence (DNA): TGTGCCATCACGGACAGCCAATACAATGAGCAGTTCTTC.